The 2 T cell receptor beta chains presented below share a single source sample, sequenced in a study of blood T cell repertoires in COVID-19. Using immunoSEQ multiplex PCR, the repertoire was profiled, and TCRdb retains in-frame clones only, with some absent. The profile shows roughly 140,000 clones, around 85% of them singletons. Specimen: peripheral blood. Receptors were obtained from a woman between 40 and 50 years old with active or convalescent COVID-19.

CDR3 in amino acids: CAWSPGFYGYTF. As DNA, the CDR3 is TGTGCCTGGAGTCCGGGGTTCTATGGCTACACCTTC. The J gene is TRBJ1-2, the V gene TRBV30; no firm D call. CDR1 is GTSNPN, CDR2 SVGIG, per germline (reference sequence). The CDR3 totals 12 residues. V shed 2 bases and J shed 4 bases, with 8 bases lying between them.

V is TRBV13 and J is TRBJ1-1; D is ambiguous. V shed 3 bases and J shed 9 bases, with 11 bases lying between them. This CDR3 is 12 amino acids long. Germline CDR1 PRHDT, CDR2 FYEKMQ (reference sequence). The CDR3 nucleotides read TGTGCCAGCAGCTTTAACGGAGGGAAAGCTTTCTTT. The encoded protein is CASSFNGGKAFF.